Below are 30 T cell receptor beta chains sequenced from a single sample in a study of blood T cell repertoires in COVID-19 (dated by TCRdb to about 2020). The library was prepared using the immunoSEQ multiplex PCR assay. TCRdb carries this immuneACCESS record with in-frame sequences only. Its versions omit some clonotypes, under half of them owing to an unresolved V gene in the studies checked, with the rest unexplained. Here the sample has tens of thousands of clones; 88% occur a single time. About 21% of the sample comes from the top ten. Sequenced input: peripheral blood. Receptor source: a human donor in a cohort sampled during active COVID-19.

The chain has TRBV9 and TRBJ1-2; the D gene is possibly TRBD1 (5 bases). CDR1 and CDR2 (germline): SGDLS, YYNGEE. The CDR3 sequence is 15 residues long. V gave up 6 bases and J gave up 0 bases, with 15 bases separating them. The CDR3, as DNA: TGTGCCAGCACCAGCTCATGGGGGGCTAACTATGGCTACACCTTC. Translating gives CASTSSWGANYGYTF.

V usage is TRBV28 and J usage is TRBJ1-5; 9 positions match TRBD1. Germline V CDR1 and CDR2: MDHEN, SYDVKM. The CDR3 runs to 15 residues. The junction had 6 bases not matched to a gene; V was cut back by 2 bases and J by 7 bases. The CDR3 region has the DNA TGTGCCAGCAGTTTAGGGACAGGGATGTCCCAGCCCCAGCATTTT. Translated: CASSLGTGMSQPQHF.

The chain uses TRBV23-1 and TRBJ1-2; D remains unclear. TRBV23-1 is an open reading frame whose function is uncertain. CDR3 size: 12 residues. V lost 8 bases and J 4 bases, leaving 11 bases between the germline ends. CDR3: CASGAVAYGYTF. As DNA, the CDR3 is TGCGCCAGCGGTGCAGTGGCCTATGGCTACACCTTC.

The genes are TRBV5-8 and TRBJ2-2; 7 bases line up with TRBD1. CDR1 and CDR2 from the germline V gene are SGHTS and YDEGEE. The CDR3 is 15 amino acids. Germline trimming cut 2 bases from V and 2 bases from J; bases unmatched to any gene: 3. The CDR3 is CASSFQGVNTGELFF. In DNA form, the CDR3 reads TGTGCCAGCAGCTTTCAGGGGGTAAACACCGGGGAGCTGTTTTTT.

This clone was detected only a few times. CDR3 protein: CASRLQVGEPQHF. The CDR3 DNA reads TGTGCCAGCAGGTTACAGGTTGGAGAGCCCCAGCATTTT. V usage is TRBV6-5 and J usage is TRBJ1-5, with D tentatively TRBD1 (5 bases). Between the trimmed V and J ends, which lost 6 bases and 8 bases, there was a span of 14 bases. The CDR3 loop spans 13 amino acids. The V gene's germline CDR1 is MNHEY and CDR2 SVGAGI.

This chain joins TRBV14 and TRBJ2-7, with a tentative D call TRBD2 (5 bases). V was trimmed by 3 bases and J by 0 bases, leaving 12 bases between them. The CDR3 contains 15 residues. The germline gives CDR1 SGHDN, CDR2 FVKESK. CDR3 residues: CASSHMVGSSYEQYF. The CDR3 region has the DNA TGTGCCAGCAGCCATATGGTAGGGAGCTCCTACGAGCAGTACTTC.

J is TRBJ1-2 and V is TRBV4-1; D gene unclear. The V gene lost 0 bases and the J gene lost 1 base, with 12 bases spanning the gap. CDR3 length: 16 residues. CDR1 is MGHRA, CDR2 YSYEKL, per germline. CDR3 loop: CASSQEGLRLNYGYTF. The CDR3 DNA reads as TGCGCCAGCAGCCAAGAGGGTCTGAGGCTTAACTATGGCTACACCTTC.

The chain links TRBV27 to TRBJ1-2; 10 nucleotides line up with TRBD1. CDR1 MNHEY and CDR2 SMNVEV come from the germline V gene (reference sequence). The V gene end was trimmed by 2 bases and the J gene end by 7 bases; junction bases not matched to a gene: 7. CDR3 length: 15 residues. The CDR3 DNA reads as TGTGCCAGCAGTTTAGGGACAGGGGCAGAGGCTGGCTACACCTTC. The encoded protein is CASSLGTGAEAGYTF.

The V and J genes are TRBV27 and TRBJ2-7; no clear D. V dropped 2 bases and J dropped 4 bases, with 12 bases sitting between them. The germline V gene has CDR1 MNHEY and CDR2 SMNVEV (reference sequence). The CDR3 has 14 amino acids. In nucleotides, the CDR3 is TGTGCCAGCAGTTTACTCGCTAAGCCTTACGAGCAGTACTTC. It translates to CASSLLAKPYEQYF.

The chain is built from TRBV10-3 and TRBJ1-1; no firm D call. Trimming stripped 6 bases from V and 0 bases from J, with 11 bases between. CDR3 length: 14 residues. Germline V gene lookup returns CDR1 ENHRY and CDR2 SYGVKD. Here the CDR3 DNA reads TGTGCCATCAGAAGTACAGAATTGAACACTGAAGCTTTCTTT. This translates into CAIRSTELNTEAFF.

This chain joins TRBV9 and TRBJ2-7; D possibly corresponds to TRBD2 (7 bases). The CDR3 totals 15 residues. The ends were cut back, 0 bases at V and 4 bases at J, with 14 bases in the middle. The germline V gene has CDR1 SGDLS and CDR2 YYNGEE. In nucleotides, the CDR3 is TGTGCCAGCAGCGTAGGAGGGGGGGGGATATACGAGCAGTACTTC. This gives the protein CASSVGGGGIYEQYF. The variable domain in full, with the rest retrieved from reference TRBV9 and TRBJ2-7, is DSGVTQTPKHLITATGQRVTLRCSPRSGDLSVYWYQQSLDQGLQFLIQYYNGEERAKGNILERFSAQQFPDLHSELNLSSLELGDSALYFCASSVGGGGIYEQYFGPGTRLTVT.

The chain is built from TRBV27 and TRBJ2-3, with 8 bases matching TRBD2. The V and J ends lost 4 bases and 2 bases, in that order; junction bases with no gene match: 8. This CDR3 has 16 amino acids. Germline V gene sequence: CDR1 MNHEY, CDR2 SMNVEV (reference sequence). CDR3 residues: CASSYVAGKSTDTQYF. The CDR3 nucleotides read TGTGCCAGCAGTTACGTAGCGGGGAAGTCCACAGATACGCAGTATTTT.

The J gene is TRBJ1-1, the V gene TRBV5-5; 8 positions match TRBD1. The CDR3 runs 16 residues. Germline V gives CDR1 SGHKS, CDR2 YYEKEE (reference sequence). The ends lost 4 bases at V and 5 bases at J; junction bases unmatched: 13. The CDR3: CASSAGQGRGWTEAFF. CDR3 DNA: TGTGCCAGCAGCGCCGGACAGGGTCGTGGGTGGACTGAAGCTTTCTTT.

The rearrangement links TRBV2 to TRBJ1-3; 10 bases map to TRBD1. Trimming took 6 bases from V and 2 from J; bases not matched to a gene: 7. Germline CDR1 SNHLY, CDR2 FYNNEI. The CDR3 covers 16 residues. The CDR3 region is CASSAGTGVPGNTIYF. Written as DNA, the CDR3 is TGTGCCAGCAGCGCCGGGACAGGGGTACCTGGAAACACCATATATTTT. The variable domain in full, with the rest retrieved from reference TRBV2 and TRBJ1-3, is EPEVTQTPSHQVTQMGQEVILRCVPISNHLYFYWYRQILGQKVEFLVSFYNNEISEKSEIFDDQFSVERPDGSNFTLKIRSTKLEDSAMYFCASSAGTGVPGNTIYFGEGSWLTVV.

The CDR3: CASSLATGELFF. DNA for the CDR3: TGTGCCAGCTCACTGGCCACCGGGGAGCTGTTTTTT. This chain connects TRBV18 to TRBJ2-2; D gene uncertain. The CDR3 has 12 residues. Trimming removed 4 bases from V and 4 bases from J, with 4 bases in between. Germline CDR1 reads KGHSH; CDR2 reads LQKENI.

The rearrangement joins TRBV3-1 (or the pseudogene TRBV3-2) to TRBJ1-1; weak D call: TRBD1 (6 bases). Germline CDR1 LGHDT, CDR2 YNNKEL (reference sequence). This CDR3 has 17 residues. V shed 0 bases and J shed 5 bases, with 19 bases lying between them. Here the CDR3 DNA reads TGTGCCAGCAGCCAAGATTGGTCGATTGGGGGCGAGACTGAAGCTTTCTTT. It yields the protein CASSQDWSIGGETEAFF.

This clone was observed a few times. CDR3 protein: CASSSGTGPNEKLFF. CDR3 DNA: TGTGCCAGCAGTTCCGGGACAGGGCCAAATGAAAAACTGTTTTTT. The rearrangement links TRBV28 to TRBJ1-4; 9 nucleotides match TRBD1. CDR1 and CDR2 (germline): MDHEN, SYDVKM. The CDR3 contains 15 residues. J gave up 5 bases and V 4 bases, and 5 bases lay outside the gene matches.

The chain joins TRBV11-2 to TRBJ2-3; the D is unclear. Trimming stripped 3 bases from V and 0 bases from J, with 7 bases between. The germline CDR1 and CDR2 sequences are SGHAT and FQNNGV. The length of the CDR3 is 14 residues. This CDR3 reads CASSLRLSTDTQYF. The CDR3 region has the DNA TGTGCCAGCAGCTTGCGCTTGAGCACAGATACGCAGTATTTT.

The chain carries TRBV20-1 and TRBJ1-2; D not certain. CDR1 and CDR2 from the germline V gene are DFQATT and SNEGSKA (reference sequence). V was clipped by 7 bases and J by 8 bases, with 8 bases between them. The length of the CDR3 is 9 residues. The CDR3 region is CSVGTGYTF. DNA of the CDR3: TGCAGTGTGGGCACAGGCTACACCTTC.

The chain has TRBV18 and TRBJ2-1, with D tentatively TRBD1 (6 bases). Germline V lookup: CDR1 KGHSH, CDR2 LQKENI. This CDR3 is 17 amino acids long. Trimming stripped 4 bases from V and 0 bases from J, with 16 bases between. The CDR3 sequence: CASSRGPSLSSYNEQFF. In nucleotides, the CDR3 is TGTGCCAGCTCACGGGGGCCTTCCCTAAGCTCCTACAATGAGCAGTTCTTC.

The V and J genes are TRBV7-9 and TRBJ2-1, with D possibly TRBD2 on 6 matching bases. The V gene lost 4 bases and the J gene lost 0 bases, with 10 bases spanning the gap. Germline CDR1 is SEHNR and CDR2 is FQNEAQ (reference sequence). This CDR3 is built from 15 residues. DNA for the CDR3: TGTGCCAGCAGCTCGCTGGGGGGCTCCTACAATGAGCAGTTCTTC. Translated, it gives CASSSLGGSYNEQFF. Full variable domain (missing parts from reference TRBV7-9 and TRBJ2-1): DTGVSQNPRHKITKRGQNVTFRCDPISEHNRLYWYRQTLGQGPEFLTYFQNEAQLEKSRLLSDRFSAERPKGSFSTLEIQRTEQGDSAMYLCASSSLGGSYNEQFFGPGTRLTVL.

This clone was seen just once. The chain couples TRBV5-1 to TRBJ2-3, with TRBD2 identical over 9 bases. The CDR3 has 16 residues. Germline loops: CDR1 SGHRS, CDR2 YFSETQ. The J segment lost 3 bases and the V segment lost 3 bases, leaving 8 bases of the junction unmatched. CDR3 sequence: CASSSNVAGATDTQYF. The CDR3 region has the DNA TGCGCCAGCAGCTCGAACGTAGCGGGAGCGACAGATACGCAGTATTTT. Looking up the rest from reference TRBV5-1 and TRBJ2-3 gives the full variable domain: KAGVTQTPRYLIKTRGQQVTLSCSPISGHRSVSWYQQTPGQGLQFLFEYFSETQRNKGNFPGRFSGRQFSNSRSEMNVSTLELGDSALYLCASSSNVAGATDTQYFGPGTRLTVL.

The chain joins TRBV7-2 to TRBJ2-7; 12 nucleotides agree with TRBD2. The CDR3 consists of 17 residues. CDR1 and CDR2 (germline): SGHTA, FQGNSA. After removal of 5 bases from V and 3 bases from J, the junction contained 11 bases not matched to a gene. CDR3 residues: CASSLRLAGAVGYEQYF. The CDR3 DNA reads as TGTGCCAGCAGCCTTAGACTAGCGGGGGCGGTAGGCTACGAGCAGTACTTC.

The chain links TRBV3-1 (or the pseudogene TRBV3-2) to TRBJ2-2, with 8 bases lining up with TRBD1. The ends lost 1 base at V and 5 bases at J; junction bases unmatched: 6. This CDR3 comprises 16 residues. Germline values: CDR1 LGHDT, CDR2 YNNKEL (reference sequence). The CDR3 is CASSQVLTGGTGELFF. The DNA for the CDR3 is TGTGCCAGCAGCCAAGTGTTAACAGGGGGTACCGGGGAGCTGTTTTTT.

The V and J genes are TRBV30 and TRBJ1-3, with 7 bases aligning to TRBD1. Trimming took 0 bases from V and 3 from J; bases not matched to a gene: 5. Germline lookup yields CDR1 GTSNPN and CDR2 SVGIG (reference sequence). This CDR3 spans 15 amino acids. As DNA, the CDR3 is TGTGCCTGGAGTGTATTAAGGGGGCTTGGAAACACCATATATTTT. Its protein product is CAWSVLRGLGNTIYF.

The chain employs TRBV5-6 and TRBJ2-3, with a tentative D call TRBD2 (7 bases). The CDR3 is 16 residues long. V was pared by 6 bases and J by 4 bases, with 21 bases between. Germline values: CDR1 SGHDT, CDR2 YYEEEE. CDR3 in amino acids: CASTRAGAFSADTQYF. In DNA form, the CDR3 reads TGTGCCAGCACTCGGGCGGGGGCGTTTTCTGCAGATACGCAGTATTTT.

The chain recombines TRBV18 with TRBJ1-1, with D perhaps TRBD1 (5 bases). CDR3 length: 13 residues. Germline CDR1 reads KGHSH; CDR2 reads LQKENI. Trimming took off 3 bases at V and 6 bases at J, with 11 bases between the two ends. CDR3 protein: CASSPEGAAEAFF. For the CDR3, the DNA is TGTGCCAGCTCACCTGAAGGGGCCGCTGAAGCTTTCTTT.

This clone was recorded only once. V usage is TRBV19 and J usage is TRBJ2-3, with 8 positions matching TRBD1. Germline CDR1 LNHDA, CDR2 SQIVND (reference sequence). With 5 bases clipped from V and 1 base from J, the junction kept 2 bases outside the gene matches. CDR3 length equals 14 residues. CDR3 amino acids: CASSSRGRTDTQYF. The CDR3 DNA reads as TGTGCCAGTAGTTCCAGGGGGCGCACAGATACGCAGTATTTT. The full variable domain, rest sourced from reference TRBV19 and TRBJ2-3, is DGGITQSPKYLFRKEGQNVTLSCEQNLNHDAMYWYRQDPGQGLRLIYYSQIVNDFQKGDIAEGYSVSREKKESFPLTVTSAQKNPTAFYLCASSSRGRTDTQYFGPGTRLTVL.

The V call is TRBV24-1, the J call TRBJ2-3; D possibly corresponds to TRBD1 (7 bases). The CDR3 runs 14 residues. Germline CDR1 reads KGHDR; CDR2 reads SFDVKD. V was clipped by 6 bases and J by 5 bases, with 14 bases between them. The CDR3 DNA is TGTGCCACCAGTTCCTCAGGGGGGATAGATACGCAGTATTTT. Translating it yields CATSSSGGIDTQYF.

J is TRBJ1-2 and V is TRBV11-2; TRBD1 is a possible D gene (5 bases). V was shortened by 1 base and J by 0 bases, with 12 bases between the two germline ends. CDR1 and CDR2 (germline): SGHAT, FQNNGV. The CDR3 runs to 16 residues. The CDR3 DNA reads as TGTGCCAGCAGCTTAGGGGTGGACACTACTAACTATGGCTACACCTTC. Translation: CASSLGVDTTNYGYTF. Variable domain in full (rest from reference TRBV11-2 and TRBJ1-2): EAGVAQSPRYKIIEKRQSVAFWCNPISGHATLYWYQQILGQGPKLLIQFQNNGVVDDSQLPKDRFSAERLKGVDSTLKIQPAKLEDSAVYLCASSLGVDTTNYGYTFGSGTRLTVV.